The TCR beta chain under discussion was sequenced for a study of T-cell reconstitution after alpha-beta-depleted transplantation in children. CDR1 is MNHNS and CDR2 is SASEGT in the germline V gene. The CDR3 consists of 15 residues. With 6 bases removed from V and 6 bases from J, the gap between germline ends came to 17 bases. The study, taken as a whole, reports: From newly produced T cells came most of the T-cell counts and diversity one year after transplant.

This clonotype was seen at least ten times. Its antigen remains unknown. Preparation of the TCRbeta library involved a method that used unique molecular identifiers. TCRdb called the PCR reads again in MiXCR, with one record for every CDR3 protein. The table lists 250,000 to 350,000 distinct CDR3 sequences, around 25% of them singletons. This sequence originates from a male patient between 10 and 17 years old who had a stem cell transplant for acute lymphoblastic leukemia, so the T cells may come from the graft donor. The sequencing used PBMCs, mostly from graft donor cells, collected 180 days after TCRalphabeta/CD19-depleted stem cell transplant. The V gene is TRBV6-1, the J gene TRBJ1-4, with D perhaps matching TRBD1 (6 bases). DNA of the CDR3: TGTGCCAGCAGACCAACGGCGGGGGCCTATGAAAAACTGTTTTTT. It specifies CASRPTAGAYEKLFF.